This T cell receptor beta chain was obtained from a study of PD-1 blockade in classical Hodgkin lymphoma. Overall study: The study gave patients nivolumab 3 mg/kg intravenously every 2 weeks.

Whole-study results and caveats: Only CD4+ TCR diversity, not CD8+, had risen significantly by C4D1. Before treatment, TCR diversity in newly diagnosed patients was reportedly lower than in healthy donors.

Germline V CDR1 and CDR2: SGHNT, YYREEE (reference sequence). This CDR3 comprises 15 residues. The ends were cut back, 4 bases at V and 1 base at J, with 14 bases in the middle. Generated by immunoSEQ multiplex PCR, the TCRdb table keeps only in-frame clones and is missing some. Of about 97,000 clones in the sample, approximately 80% were seen once. All patients relapsed after autologous stem cell transplantation, and brentuximab vedotin exposure varied. A word on this clone: Its antigen is not known.

The TCR was taken from a human donor with classical Hodgkin lymphoma. Material: peripheral blood mononuclear cells (PBMCs), obtained at baseline. The genes are TRBV5-4 and TRBJ1-1; D perhaps matches TRBD1 (6 bases). The CDR3 spells CASSPGTRTNTEAFF. The CDR3 coding sequence is TGTGCCAGCAGCCCAGGGACACGGACGAACACTGAAGCTTTCTTT.